The source of this T cell receptor (beta chain) is a study of cytomegalovirus exposure and HLA in healthy donors. Turning to this clone: Its antigen is unidentified.

At sampling all donors were nominally healthy, likely with unrecorded immune exposures. The CDR3 extends over 15 amino acids. Trimming removed 4 bases at V and 1 base at J, with 14 bases between. The V gene's germline CDR1 is SGHNT and CDR2 YYREEE (reference sequence). Study-level findings and limits: The investigators catalogued some 160 TCR beta chains as cytomegalovirus-associated.

PCR amplification relied on 60 Vbeta primers (plus 13 Jbeta primers). Data came from immunoSEQ multiplex PCR; TCRdb stores just in-frame clones and leaves some out. The record lists 200,000 or so clones, of which the ten most abundant hold about 1%. The sequence derives from a girl aged 2-10 years in good health and CMV-seropositive. Input material: PBMCs. The rearrangement uses TRBV5-4 and TRBJ1-1, with a tentative D call TRBD1 (6 bases). CDR3 residues: CASSRLQGSNTEAFF. In DNA form, the CDR3 reads TGTGCCAGCAGCCGCCTACAGGGATCGAACACTGAAGCTTTCTTT.